Presented here are 10 T cell receptor beta chains from one specimen sequenced in a study of T cell responses to AZD1222 COVID-19 vaccine listed by TCRdb under 2021. Libraries were constructed by the immunoSEQ multiplex PCR assay. TCRdb limited this immuneACCESS table to in-frame rearrangements with V and J called. A share of clones is missing; checked studies link under half to unresolved V genes, and the rest is unexplained. The sample includes around 140,000 clones, with around 93% observed a single time. The ten largest account for roughly 9.1% of the sample. This specimen's time point label, per the study, means: baseline before first vaccination. This sample comprised peripheral blood, obtained on day 0 of AZD1222 vaccination. The source is an adult in good health.

The chain couples TRBV27 to TRBJ1-3; the match to TRBD1 covers 10 bases. In germline, CDR1 is MNHEY, CDR2 SMNVEV (reference sequence). Trimming cost V 4 bases and J 1 base; bases outside gene matches: 7. This CDR3 is 17 amino acids long. The CDR3, as DNA: TGTGCCAGCAGTTCTCTGGGACAGGGGAAGTCTGGAAACACCATATATTTT. This sequence encodes CASSSLGQGKSGNTIYF.

The gene calls are TRBV7-8 and TRBJ1-2; TRBD1 matches at 8 bases. Germline CDR1 SGHVS, CDR2 FQNEAQ. V was clipped by 5 bases and J by 2 bases; unmatched bases: 7. The CDR3 has 15 amino acids. This CDR3 reads CASSPSRTGNYGYTF. As DNA, the CDR3 is TGTGCCAGCAGCCCTTCGCGGACAGGGAACTATGGCTACACCTTC. Combining the CDR3 with reference TRBV7-8 and TRBJ1-2 gives the whole variable domain GAGVSQSPRYKVAKRGQDVALRCDPISGHVSLFWYQQALGQGPEFLTYFQNEAQLDKSGLPSDRFFAERPEGSVSTLKIQRTQQEDSAVYLCASSPSRTGNYGYTFGSGTRLTVV.

The V gene is TRBV18, the J gene TRBJ1-1; D is uncertain. The germline V gene encodes CDR1 KGHSH and CDR2 LQKENI. V gave up 2 bases and J gave up 4 bases, with 14 bases separating them. The CDR3 is made up of 15 amino acids. CDR3 coding DNA: TGTGCCAGCTCACCAGGGATTCCAAGGTCCACTGAAGCTTTCTTT. It is translated as CASSPGIPRSTEAFF. Full variable domain (remainder filled in from reference TRBV18 and TRBJ1-1): NAGVMQNPRHLVRRRGQEARLRCSPMKGHSHVYWYRQLPEEGLKFMVYLQKENIIDESGMPKERFSAEFPKEGPSILRIQQVVRGDSAAYFCASSPGIPRSTEAFFGQGTRLTVV.

The rearrangement joins TRBV18 to TRBJ1-6; D is uncertain. The length of the CDR3 is 15 residues. V shed 3 bases and J shed 5 bases, with 11 bases lying between them. In germline, CDR1 is KGHSH, CDR2 LQKENI. CDR3 nucleotides: TGTGCCAGCTCACCTGACGGAACAGATAATTCACCCCTCCACTTT. Amino acid sequence: CASSPDGTDNSPLHF.

This chain links TRBV18 with TRBJ2-5, with D possibly TRBD2 on 7 matching bases. V dropped 6 bases and J dropped 5 bases, with 25 bases sitting between them. Germline V gene data show CDR1 as KGHSH and CDR2 as LQKENI. The CDR3 sequence is 17 residues long. CDR3 region: CASSPSDGGHLGETQYF. As DNA, the CDR3 is TGTGCCAGCTCCCCGTCCGACGGGGGGCACCTTGGGGAGACCCAGTACTTC. The variable domain in full, with the rest retrieved from reference TRBV18 and TRBJ2-5, is NAGVMQNPRHLVRRRGQEARLRCSPMKGHSHVYWYRQLPEEGLKFMVYLQKENIIDESGMPKERFSAEFPKEGPSILRIQQVVRGDSAAYFCASSPSDGGHLGETQYFGPGTRLLVL.

V and J are TRBV9 and TRBJ1-2; D is perhaps TRBD1 (5 bases). V was shortened by 0 bases and J by 7 bases, with 10 bases between the two germline ends. CDR1 SGDLS and CDR2 YYNGEE come from the germline V gene. The CDR3 is made up of 13 amino acids. CDR3: CASSVELGGGYTF. As DNA, the CDR3 is TGTGCCAGCAGCGTAGAGTTGGGGGGTGGCTACACCTTC.

The J gene is TRBJ1-6, the V gene TRBV3-1 (or the pseudogene TRBV3-2); 7 nucleotides align to TRBD1. Trimming at V came to 4 bases and at J to 7 bases, leaving 4 bases not matched to a gene. Germline CDR1 and CDR2: LGHDT and YNNKEL (reference sequence). The CDR3 totals 14 residues. CDR3: CASSPGTENSPLHF. The CDR3 DNA reads as TGTGCCAGCAGCCCGGGGACAGAAAATTCACCCCTCCACTTT.

This clone was detected once. The chain is built from TRBV7-8 and TRBJ2-3; possible D gene TRBD1, 5 bases. The CDR3 contains 15 residues. V gave up 5 bases and J gave up 4 bases, with 16 bases separating them. The germline V gene encodes CDR1 SGHVS and CDR2 FQNEAQ. Here the CDR3 DNA reads TGTGCCAGCAGCCTACGACAGACCCCCGCAGATACGCAGTATTTT. It codes for CASSLRQTPADTQYF.

This sequence joins TRBV6-5 and TRBJ2-7, with TRBD2 matching 7 bases. This CDR3 contains 15 residues. The V gene's germline CDR1 is MNHEY and CDR2 SVGAGI. J gave up 4 bases and V 2 bases, and 8 bases lay outside the gene matches. Written as DNA, the CDR3 is TGTGCCAGCAGTTACGCCGGCGGGGGAGAGTACGAGCAGTACTTC. This sequence encodes CASSYAGGGEYEQYF.

This rearrangement joins TRBV27 to TRBJ1-1, with D unresolved. From germline, CDR1 is MNHEY and CDR2 SMNVEV (reference sequence). This CDR3 has 15 residues. The ends were cut back, 0 bases at V and 0 bases at J, with 8 bases in the middle. The CDR3 region is CASSLSRTVNTEAFF. CDR3 DNA sequence: TGTGCCAGCAGTTTATCGAGAACAGTGAACACTGAAGCTTTCTTT.